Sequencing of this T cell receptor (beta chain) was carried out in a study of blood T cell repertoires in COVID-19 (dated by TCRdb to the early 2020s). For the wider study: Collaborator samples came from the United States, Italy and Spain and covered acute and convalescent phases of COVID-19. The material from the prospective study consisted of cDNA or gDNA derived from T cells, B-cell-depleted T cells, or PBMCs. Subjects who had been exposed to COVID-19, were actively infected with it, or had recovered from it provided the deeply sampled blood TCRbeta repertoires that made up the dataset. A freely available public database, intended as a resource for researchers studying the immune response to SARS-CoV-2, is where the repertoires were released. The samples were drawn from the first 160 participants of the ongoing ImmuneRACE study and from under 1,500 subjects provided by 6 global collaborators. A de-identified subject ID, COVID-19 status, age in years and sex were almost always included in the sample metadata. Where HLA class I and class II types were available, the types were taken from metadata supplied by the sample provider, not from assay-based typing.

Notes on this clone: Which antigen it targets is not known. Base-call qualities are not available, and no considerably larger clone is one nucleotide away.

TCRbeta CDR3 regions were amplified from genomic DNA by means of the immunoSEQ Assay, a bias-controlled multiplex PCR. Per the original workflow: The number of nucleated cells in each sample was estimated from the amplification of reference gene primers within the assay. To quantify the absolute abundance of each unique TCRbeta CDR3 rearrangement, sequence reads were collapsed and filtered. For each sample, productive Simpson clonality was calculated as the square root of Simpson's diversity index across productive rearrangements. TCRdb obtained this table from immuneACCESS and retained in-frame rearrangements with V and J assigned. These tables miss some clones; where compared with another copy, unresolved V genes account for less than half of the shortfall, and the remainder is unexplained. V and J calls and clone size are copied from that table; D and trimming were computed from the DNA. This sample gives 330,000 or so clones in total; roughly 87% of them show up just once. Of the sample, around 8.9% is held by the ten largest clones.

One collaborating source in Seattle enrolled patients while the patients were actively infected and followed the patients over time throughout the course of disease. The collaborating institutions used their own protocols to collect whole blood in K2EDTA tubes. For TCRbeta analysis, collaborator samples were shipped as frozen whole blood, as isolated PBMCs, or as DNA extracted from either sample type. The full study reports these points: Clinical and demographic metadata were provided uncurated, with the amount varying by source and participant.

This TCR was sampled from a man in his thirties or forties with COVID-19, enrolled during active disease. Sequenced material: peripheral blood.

The CDR3 reads CAISANSGTNTGELFF. Read as DNA, the sequence is TGTGCCATCAGCGCCAATAGCGGGACGAACACCGGGGAGCTGTTTTTT. The chain employs TRBV10-3 and TRBJ2-2, with TRBD2 matching 8 junction bases. The CDR3 covers 16 residues, taking in both the cysteine and the phenylalanine. Only the CDR3 portion is preserved as DNA: 48 bases, with reading frame beginning at the first base. The germline V gene gives CDR1 as ENHRY and CDR2 as SYGVKD. Unmatched junction bases come to 6, with V trimmed by 6 bases and J by 0 bases.